This TCR beta chain was recorded in a study of T-cell reconstitution after alpha-beta-depleted transplantation in children. A library of TCRbeta sequences, prepared with unique molecular identifiers, was generated. TCRdb analysed the PCR reads with MiXCR anew, one entry per CDR3 protein. The data hold hundreds of thousands of distinct CDR3 sequences, with around 12% observed a single time. Study-level points and caveats: Certain patients had high TCRbeta diversity at day 60, and it came from recipient T cells and thymic progenitors that survived. At around two months after transplant, the alpha-beta T cells were reportedly derived from several hundred expanded clones that came from non-depleted graft cells. Newly produced T cells mostly provided counts and TCRbeta diversity after one year, as hyperexpanded clones declined.

CDR1 is SGHRS, CDR2 YFSETQ, per germline. This CDR3 has 14 amino acids. V lost 1 base and J 3 bases, leaving 8 bases between the germline ends. This clonotype was picked up many times. Its specificity is not known. The gene calls are TRBV5-1 and TRBJ2-1; D might be TRBD1 or TRBD2, each matching 5 bases. The sample in question was PBMCs, obtained before TCRalphabeta/CD19-depleted stem cell transplant. This TCR was sampled from a girl aged 2 to 9 with congenital amegakaryocytic thrombocytopenia, due to receive a stem cell transplant. CDR3 sequence (DNA): TGCGCCAGCAGCTTGATTGGGGGCTACAATGAGCAGTTCTTC. It yields the protein CASSLIGGYNEQFF. Full variable domain (rest looked up from reference TRBV5-1 and TRBJ2-1): KAGVTQTPRYLIKTRGQQVTLSCSPISGHRSVSWYQQTPGQGLQFLFEYFSETQRNKGNFPGRFSGRQFSNSRSEMNVSTLELGDSALYLCASSLIGGYNEQFFGPGTRLTVL.